This T cell receptor (beta chain) was sequenced for a study of blood T cell repertoires in COVID-19. The overall study: PBMCs, B-cell-depleted T cells, or T cells provided the cDNA or gDNA that made up the material.

Original data processing: Quantification of nucleated cells was approximated via reference gene primer amplification. The repertoire was sequenced with immunoSEQ multiplex PCR; TCRdb's copy has only in-frame clones and lacks some. V and J calls and clone size come straight from that table; D and trimming were deduced from the DNA. In the table there are 210,000 or so clones, roughly 84% of which are singletons. This CDR3 comprises 16 residues. Trimming removed 2 bases from V and 6 bases from J; junction bases left unmatched: 9. CDR1 is LGHDT, CDR2 YNNKEL, per germline (reference sequence). This clone came up a few times.

The sequenced sample consisted of peripheral blood. The chain couples TRBV3-1 (or the pseudogene TRBV3-2) to TRBJ1-5, with TRBD1 matching over 8 bases. This sequence was found in a woman older than 75 with active or convalescent COVID-19. For the CDR3, the DNA is TGTGCCAGCAGCCAATCAGACAGGGGATCTGGTCAGCCCCAGCATTTT. The encoded protein is CASSQSDRGSGQPQHF.